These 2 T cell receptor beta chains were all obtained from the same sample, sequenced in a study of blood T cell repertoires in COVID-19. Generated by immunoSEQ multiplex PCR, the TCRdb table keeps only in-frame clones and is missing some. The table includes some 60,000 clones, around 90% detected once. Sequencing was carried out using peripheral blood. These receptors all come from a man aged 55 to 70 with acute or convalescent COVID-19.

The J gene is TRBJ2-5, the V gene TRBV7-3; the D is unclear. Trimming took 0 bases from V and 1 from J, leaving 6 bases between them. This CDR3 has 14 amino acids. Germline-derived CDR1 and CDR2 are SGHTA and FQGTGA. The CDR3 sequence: CASSLTGSQETQYF. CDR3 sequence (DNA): TGTGCCAGCAGCTTAACTGGTAGCCAAGAGACCCAGTACTTC.

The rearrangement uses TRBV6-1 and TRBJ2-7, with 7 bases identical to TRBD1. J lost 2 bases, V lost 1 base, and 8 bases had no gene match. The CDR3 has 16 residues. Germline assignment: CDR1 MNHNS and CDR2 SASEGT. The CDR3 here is CASSEGMTGLTYEQYF. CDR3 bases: TGTGCCAGCAGTGAAGGGATGACAGGGTTAACCTACGAGCAGTACTTC.